A single T cell receptor (beta chain) is shown here with its context. The CDR3 loop spans 14 amino acids. Germline-derived CDR1 and CDR2 are SGHRS and YFSETQ. V lost 4 bases and J 1 base, leaving 11 bases between the germline ends. This sample is part of a study of blood T cell repertoires in COVID-19. The wider study: Sites in the United States, Italy and Spain provided acute and convalescent COVID-19 samples. T cells, B-cell-depleted T cells, or PBMCs provided the cDNA or gDNA that served as material.

In the original analysis: Estimation of nucleated cell counts was performed using reference gene primer amplification. Sequencing was performed with immunoSEQ multiplex PCR; in TCRdb, only in-frame clones are kept and a portion is missing. V and J calls plus clone size are reproduced from that table; the DNA served to infer D and trimming. Found here are approximately 90,000 clones, less than 85% of them singletons; the top ten hold under 25%. Sequencing input: peripheral blood. J is TRBJ1-2 and V is TRBV5-1; tentatively, D is TRBD1 (6 bases). This receptor was taken from a woman over 75 with acute or convalescent COVID-19. In nucleotides, the CDR3 is TGCGCCAGCAGCCCGGACAGCTTTAACTATGGCTACACCTTC. Protein product: CASSPDSFNYGYTF.